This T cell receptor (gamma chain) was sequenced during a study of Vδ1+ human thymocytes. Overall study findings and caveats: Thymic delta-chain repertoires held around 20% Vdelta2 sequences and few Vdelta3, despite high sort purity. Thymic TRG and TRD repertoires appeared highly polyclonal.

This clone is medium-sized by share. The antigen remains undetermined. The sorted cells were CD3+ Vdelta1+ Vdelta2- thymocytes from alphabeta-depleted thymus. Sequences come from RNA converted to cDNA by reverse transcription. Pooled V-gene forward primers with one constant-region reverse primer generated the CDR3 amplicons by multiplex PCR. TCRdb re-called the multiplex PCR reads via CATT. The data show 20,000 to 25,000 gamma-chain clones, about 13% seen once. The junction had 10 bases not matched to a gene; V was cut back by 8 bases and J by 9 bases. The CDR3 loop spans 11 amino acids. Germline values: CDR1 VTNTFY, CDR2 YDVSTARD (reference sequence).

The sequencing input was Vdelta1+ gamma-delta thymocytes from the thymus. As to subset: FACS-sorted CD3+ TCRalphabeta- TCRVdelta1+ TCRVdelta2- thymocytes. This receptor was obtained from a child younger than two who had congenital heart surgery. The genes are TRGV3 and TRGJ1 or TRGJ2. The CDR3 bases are TGTGCCACCTTCACATGGTTTAAGAAACTCTTT. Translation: CATFTWFKKLF.